This T cell receptor beta chain was documented in a study of T cell repertoires in cytomegalovirus infection. Study as a whole: An indication of both CMV infection and matching HLA type came from public TCR beta signatures.

TCRdb reanalysed the reads using MiXCR and keeps one entry per CDR3 protein. The sample yields around 230,000 distinct CDR3 sequences, roughly 6.5% seen once. This clonotype was seen repeatedly, ten times or more. The target antigen is unknown. Whole-study findings and limits: The cumulative frequency of public TCR beta families distinguished individuals who carried CMV together with the relevant HLA. HLA-C-restricted CMV clonotypes gave the most frequent clonotype in two of eight donors.

This TCR came from a human donor in good health (CMV status not recorded). Some clones in this sample may be carry-over from other donors' samples. The sample was PBMCs.

The CDR3 DNA is TGTGCCAGCAGCTACCCGTTCGGTGTCTATGGCTACACCTTC. Translation gives CASSYPFGVYGYTF. The chain employs TRBV11-2 and TRBJ1-2, with D hard to call. Looked up from germline, CDR1 is SGHAT and CDR2 is FQNNGV. The CDR3 is 14 amino acids. Trimming stripped 4 bases from V and 4 bases from J, with 13 bases between.